This T cell receptor (beta chain) is from a study of OX40 agonist ivuxolimab in advanced cancers. Overall study: The dose of intravenous ivuxolimab that patients received every 2 weeks ranged from 0.01 to 10 mg/kg. Treatment received earlier with anti-PD-1, anti-PD-L1 or anti-CTLA-4 agents was allowed, and 40% had some.

This CDR3 is 11 amino acids long. The germline V gene has CDR1 MDHEN and CDR2 SYDVKM. Trimming removed 3 bases from V and 8 bases from J, with 7 bases in between. Sequencing was performed with immunoSEQ multiplex PCR; in TCRdb, only in-frame clones are kept and a portion is missing. This sample yields 8,000 to 9,500 clones, of which around 87% are seen a single time; 4% to 5.5% belongs to the top ten. Autoimmune disease history or systemic immunosuppression meant exclusion. The source material was CD4+ or CD8+ T cells sorted from blood, sampled in a trial of the OX40 agonist ivuxolimab. The sequence came from an adult with an advanced solid tumor such as melanoma, head and neck, liver or kidney cancer. The chain uses TRBV28 and TRBJ1-2; no reliable D call. CDR3 in amino acids: CASSFSRGYTF. The CDR3 DNA sequence: TGTGCCAGCAGTTTCAGTCGGGGCTACACCTTC.